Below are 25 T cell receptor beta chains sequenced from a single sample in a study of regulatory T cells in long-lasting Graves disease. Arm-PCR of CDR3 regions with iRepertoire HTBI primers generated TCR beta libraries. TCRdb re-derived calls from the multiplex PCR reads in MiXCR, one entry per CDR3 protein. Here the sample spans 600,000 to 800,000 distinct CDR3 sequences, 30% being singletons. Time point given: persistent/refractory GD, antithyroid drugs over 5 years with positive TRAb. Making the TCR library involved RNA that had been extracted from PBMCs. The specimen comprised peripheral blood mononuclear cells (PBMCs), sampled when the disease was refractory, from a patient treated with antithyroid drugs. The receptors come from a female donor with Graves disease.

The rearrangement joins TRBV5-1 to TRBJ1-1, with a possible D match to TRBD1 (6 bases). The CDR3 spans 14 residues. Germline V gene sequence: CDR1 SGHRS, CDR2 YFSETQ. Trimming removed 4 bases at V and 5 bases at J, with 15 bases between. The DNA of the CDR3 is TGCGCCAGCAGCCCTAGCGGGGGGCGGACTGAAGCTTTCTTT. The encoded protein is CASSPSGGRTEAFF.

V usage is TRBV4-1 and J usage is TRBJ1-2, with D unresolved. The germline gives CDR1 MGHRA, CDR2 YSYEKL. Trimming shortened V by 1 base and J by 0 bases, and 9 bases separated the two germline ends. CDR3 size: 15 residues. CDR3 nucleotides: TGCGCCAGCAGCCAAGCCGCCACCACTAACTATGGCTACACCTTC. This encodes CASSQAATTNYGYTF.

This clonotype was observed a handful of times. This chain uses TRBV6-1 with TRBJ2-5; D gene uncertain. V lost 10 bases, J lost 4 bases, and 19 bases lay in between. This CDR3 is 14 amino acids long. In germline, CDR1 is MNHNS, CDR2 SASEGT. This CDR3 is CANLLAWVGETQYF. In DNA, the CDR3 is TGTGCCAACCTACTGGCCTGGGTAGGAGAGACCCAGTACTTC.

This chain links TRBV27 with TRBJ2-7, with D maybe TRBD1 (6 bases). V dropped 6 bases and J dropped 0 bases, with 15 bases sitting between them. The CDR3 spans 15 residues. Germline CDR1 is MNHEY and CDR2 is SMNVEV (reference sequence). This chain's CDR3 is CASSQRDTYSYEQYF. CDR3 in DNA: TGTGCCAGCAGCCAACGGGACACCTACTCCTACGAGCAGTACTTC.

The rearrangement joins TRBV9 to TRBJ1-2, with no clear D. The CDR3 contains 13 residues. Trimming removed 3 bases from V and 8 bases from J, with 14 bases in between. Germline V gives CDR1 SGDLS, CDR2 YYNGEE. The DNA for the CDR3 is TGTGCCAGCAGCGCATTCCCCAGGCGAGGCTACACCTTC. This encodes CASSAFPRRGYTF.

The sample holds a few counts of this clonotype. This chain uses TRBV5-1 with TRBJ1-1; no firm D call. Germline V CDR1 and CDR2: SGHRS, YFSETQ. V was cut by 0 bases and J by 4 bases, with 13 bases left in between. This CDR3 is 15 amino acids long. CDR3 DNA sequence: TGCGCCAGCAGCTTGGTGCCTCAGGAGGTCACTGAAGCTTTCTTT. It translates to CASSLVPQEVTEAFF.

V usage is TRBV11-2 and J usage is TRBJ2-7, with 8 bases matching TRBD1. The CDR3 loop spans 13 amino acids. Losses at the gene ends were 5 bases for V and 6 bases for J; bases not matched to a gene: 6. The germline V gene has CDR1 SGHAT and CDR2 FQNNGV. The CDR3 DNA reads TGTGCCAGCAGCGCGGGACAGGCAGGCGAGCAGTACTTC. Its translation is CASSAGQAGEQYF. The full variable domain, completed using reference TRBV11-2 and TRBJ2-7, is EAGVAQSPRYKIIEKRQSVAFWCNPISGHATLYWYQQILGQGPKLLIQFQNNGVVDDSQLPKDRFSAERLKGVDSTLKIQPAKLEDSAVYLCASSAGQAGEQYFGPGTRLTVT.

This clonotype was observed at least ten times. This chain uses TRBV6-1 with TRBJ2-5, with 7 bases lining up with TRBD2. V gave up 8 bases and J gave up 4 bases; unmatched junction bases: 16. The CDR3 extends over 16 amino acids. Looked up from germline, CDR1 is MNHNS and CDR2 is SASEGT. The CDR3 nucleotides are TGTGCCAGCGGTGGGGGGGAGTGGGCGAGGAGAGAGACCCAGTACTTC. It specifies CASGGGEWARRETQYF.

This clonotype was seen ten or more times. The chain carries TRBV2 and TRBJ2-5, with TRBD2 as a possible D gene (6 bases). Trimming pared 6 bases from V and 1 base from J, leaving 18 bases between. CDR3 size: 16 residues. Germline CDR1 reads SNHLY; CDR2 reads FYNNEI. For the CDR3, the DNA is TGTGCCAGCAGCGGGGTAGCACTAGCACTCCAAGAGACCCAGTACTTC. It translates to CASSGVALALQETQYF. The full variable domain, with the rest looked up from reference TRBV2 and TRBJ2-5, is EPEVTQTPSHQVTQMGQEVILRCVPISNHLYFYWYRQILGQKVEFLVSFYNNEISEKSEIFDDQFSVERPDGSNFTLKIRSTKLEDSAMYFCASSGVALALQETQYFGPGTRLLVL.

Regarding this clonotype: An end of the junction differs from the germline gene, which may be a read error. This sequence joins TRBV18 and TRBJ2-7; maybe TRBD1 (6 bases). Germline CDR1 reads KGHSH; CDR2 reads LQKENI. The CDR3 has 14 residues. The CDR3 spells CASSPGGTIYERYF. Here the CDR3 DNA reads TGTGCCAGCTCACCTGGTGGGACAATATACGAGCGGTACTTC.

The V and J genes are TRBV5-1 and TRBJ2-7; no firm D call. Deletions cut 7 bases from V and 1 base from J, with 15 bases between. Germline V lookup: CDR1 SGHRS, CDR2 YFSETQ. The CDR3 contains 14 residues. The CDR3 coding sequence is TGCGCCAGCGCATCCTTTGCAGAGTCCTACGAGCAGTACTTC. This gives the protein CASASFAESYEQYF.

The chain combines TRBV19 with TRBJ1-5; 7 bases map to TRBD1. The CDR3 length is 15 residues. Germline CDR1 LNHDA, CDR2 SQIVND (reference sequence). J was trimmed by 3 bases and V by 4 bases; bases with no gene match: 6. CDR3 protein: CASSRTGRLNQPQHF. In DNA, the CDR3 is TGTGCCAGTAGTAGGACAGGCCGCCTCAATCAGCCCCAGCATTTT.

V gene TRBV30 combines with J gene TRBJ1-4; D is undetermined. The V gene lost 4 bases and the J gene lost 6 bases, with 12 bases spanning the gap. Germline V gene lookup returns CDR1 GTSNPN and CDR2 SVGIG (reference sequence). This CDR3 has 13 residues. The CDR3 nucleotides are TGTGCCTGGAAAGAGGCAGGAGATGAAAAACTGTTTTTT. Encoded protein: CAWKEAGDEKLFF.

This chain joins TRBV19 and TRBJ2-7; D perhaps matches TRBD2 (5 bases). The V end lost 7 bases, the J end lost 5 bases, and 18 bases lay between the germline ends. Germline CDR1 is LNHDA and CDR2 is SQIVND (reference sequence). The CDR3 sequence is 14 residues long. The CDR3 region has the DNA TGTGCCAGTACCAAAGGGAGATGGCTCAACGAGCAGTACTTC. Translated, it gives CASTKGRWLNEQYF.

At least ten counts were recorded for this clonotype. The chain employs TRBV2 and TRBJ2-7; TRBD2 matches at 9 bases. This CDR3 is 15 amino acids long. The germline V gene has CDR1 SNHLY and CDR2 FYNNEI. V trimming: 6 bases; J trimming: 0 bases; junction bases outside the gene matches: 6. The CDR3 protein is CASRDYSGGSYEQYF. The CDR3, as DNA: TGTGCCAGCAGGGATTATAGCGGGGGCTCCTACGAGCAGTACTTC.

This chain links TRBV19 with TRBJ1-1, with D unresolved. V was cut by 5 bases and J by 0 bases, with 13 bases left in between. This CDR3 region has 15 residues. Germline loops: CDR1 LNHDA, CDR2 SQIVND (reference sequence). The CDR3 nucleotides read TGTGCCAGTAGTTTTCACGACACCATGAACACTGAAGCTTTCTTT. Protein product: CASSFHDTMNTEAFF.

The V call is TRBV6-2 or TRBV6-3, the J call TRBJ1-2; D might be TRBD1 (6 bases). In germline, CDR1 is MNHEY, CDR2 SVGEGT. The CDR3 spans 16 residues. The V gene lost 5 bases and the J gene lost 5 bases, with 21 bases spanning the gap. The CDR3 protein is CASSTLPGQSKYGYTF. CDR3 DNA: TGTGCCAGCAGTACTCTCCCAGGACAGAGCAAGTATGGCTACACCTTC.

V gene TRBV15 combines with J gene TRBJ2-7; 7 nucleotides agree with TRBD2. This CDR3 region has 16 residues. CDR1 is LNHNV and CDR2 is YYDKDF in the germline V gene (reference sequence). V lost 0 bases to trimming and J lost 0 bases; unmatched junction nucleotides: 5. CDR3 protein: CATSRDQGGSSYEQYF. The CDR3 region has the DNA TGTGCCACCAGCAGAGATCAGGGCGGGAGCTCCTACGAGCAGTACTTC.

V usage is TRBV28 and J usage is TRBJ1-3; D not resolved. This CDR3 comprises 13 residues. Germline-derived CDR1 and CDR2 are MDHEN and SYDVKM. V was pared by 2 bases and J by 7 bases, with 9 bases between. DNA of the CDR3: TGTGCCAGCAGTTTAACGGGCTGGAACACCATATATTTT. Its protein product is CASSLTGWNTIYF.

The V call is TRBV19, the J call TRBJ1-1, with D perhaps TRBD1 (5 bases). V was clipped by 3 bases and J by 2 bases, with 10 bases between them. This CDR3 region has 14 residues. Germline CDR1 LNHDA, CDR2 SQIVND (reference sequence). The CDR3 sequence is CASSITDRNTEAFF. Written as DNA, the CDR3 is TGTGCCAGTAGTATTACTGACAGAAACACTGAAGCTTTCTTT.

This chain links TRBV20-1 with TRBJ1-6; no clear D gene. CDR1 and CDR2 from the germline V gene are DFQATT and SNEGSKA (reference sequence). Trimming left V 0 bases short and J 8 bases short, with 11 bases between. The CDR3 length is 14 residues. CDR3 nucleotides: TGCAGTGCTAGAGACCGCTCCGCGGATTCACCCCTCCACTTT. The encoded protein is CSARDRSADSPLHF.

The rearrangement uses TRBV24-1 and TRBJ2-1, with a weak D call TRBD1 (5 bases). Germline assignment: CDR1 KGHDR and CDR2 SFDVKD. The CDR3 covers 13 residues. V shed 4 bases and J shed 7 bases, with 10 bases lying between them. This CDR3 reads CATSDPTENEQFF. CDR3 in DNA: TGTGCCACCAGTGACCCGACAGAAAATGAGCAGTTCTTC.

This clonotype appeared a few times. The CDR3 is CASSSTSGKSYEQYF. CDR3 bases: TGTGCCAGCAGCTCCACTAGCGGGAAATCCTACGAGCAGTACTTC. J is TRBJ2-7 and V is TRBV7-9; TRBD2 aligns across 10 bases. Losses at the gene ends were 4 bases for V and 1 base for J; bases not matched to a gene: 4. Germline V gives CDR1 SEHNR, CDR2 FQNEAQ (reference sequence). There are 15 residues in the CDR3.

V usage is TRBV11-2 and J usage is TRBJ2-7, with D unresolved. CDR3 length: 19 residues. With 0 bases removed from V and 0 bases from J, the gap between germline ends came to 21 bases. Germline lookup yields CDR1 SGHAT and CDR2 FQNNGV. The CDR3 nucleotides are TGTGCCAGCAGCTTAGATTTTTACGACTGGTCAATAAGCTCCTACGAGCAGTACTTC. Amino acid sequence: CASSLDFYDWSISSYEQYF.

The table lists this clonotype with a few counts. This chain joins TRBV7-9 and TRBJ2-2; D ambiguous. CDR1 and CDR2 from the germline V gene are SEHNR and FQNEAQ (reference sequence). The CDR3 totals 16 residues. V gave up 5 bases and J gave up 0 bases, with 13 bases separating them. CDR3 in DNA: TGTGCCAGCAGCGCCCGGACCGTTTCGAACACCGGGGAGCTGTTTTTT. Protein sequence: CASSARTVSNTGELFF.